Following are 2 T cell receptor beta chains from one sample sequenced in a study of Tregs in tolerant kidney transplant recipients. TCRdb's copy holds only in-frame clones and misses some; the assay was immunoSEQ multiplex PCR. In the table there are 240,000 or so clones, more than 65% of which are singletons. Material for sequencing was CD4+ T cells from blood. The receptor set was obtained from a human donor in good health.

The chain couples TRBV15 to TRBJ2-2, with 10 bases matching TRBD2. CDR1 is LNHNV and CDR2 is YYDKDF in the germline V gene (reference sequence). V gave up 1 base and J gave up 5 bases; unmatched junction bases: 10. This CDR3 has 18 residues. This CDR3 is CATSRGRGASGRTGELFF. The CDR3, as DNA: TGTGCCACCAGCAGAGGGAGAGGGGCTAGCGGGAGAACCGGGGAGCTGTTTTTT.

CDR3 DNA sequence: TGCGCCAGCAGCCAAAGAGGCTCATCTAGCACAGATACGCAGTATTTT. Amino acids: CASSQRGSSSTDTQYF. V is TRBV5-1 and J is TRBJ2-3; D is unresolved. This CDR3 comprises 16 residues. Trimming pared 4 bases from V and 0 bases from J, leaving 15 bases between. In germline, CDR1 is SGHRS, CDR2 YFSETQ.